This is a list of T cell receptor beta chains from one sample in a study of blood T cell repertoires in COVID-19. The table came from immunoSEQ multiplex PCR; TCRdb's copy has only in-frame clones and leaves some out. The sample comprises 200,000 to 250,000 clones, 84% of which are singletons, and approximately 5% rests with the top ten. Sample: peripheral blood. The receptors derive from an older woman who had recovered from COVID-19. Each CDR3 is given with its conserved first and last residue. D genes are given only for firm matches. Clone size is shown for a subset of rows, as once, few, many or a class of expanded clone.

clone size	J gene	D gene	V gene	CDR3 protein	CDR3 DNA
.	TRBJ2-2	.	TRBV29-1	CSAQDSRTSTGELFF	TGCAGCGCCCAGGACAGTCGAACGAGTACCGGGGAGCTGTTTTTT
.	TRBJ2-1	.	TRBV12-3/TRBV12-4	CASSLLGPGEQFF	TGTGCCAGCAGTTTATTGGGGCCGGGTGAGCAGTTCTTC
.	TRBJ2-7	.	TRBV7-2	CASSLVFSSYEQYF	TGTGCCAGCAGCTTAGTGTTCAGCTCCTACGAGCAGTACTTC
.	TRBJ2-3	.	TRBV5-6	CASSLVRPTDTQYF	TGTGCCAGCAGCTTGGTCAGGCCCACAGATACGCAGTATTTT
.	TRBJ1-6	.	TRBV5-1	CATRLTGSRNSPLHF	TGCGCCACCAGGTTAACAGGGTCGAGGAATTCACCCCTCCACTTT
.	TRBJ1-1	TRBD1	TRBV18	CASSKGQGMNTEAFF	TGTGCCAGCTCAAAAGGACAGGGAATGAACACTGAAGCTTTCTTT
.	TRBJ1-1	.	TRBV5-1	CASSLWGDSATEAFF	TGCGCCAGCAGCTTGTGGGGGGACTCGGCCACTGAAGCTTTCTTT
.	TRBJ2-5	.	TRBV6-2/TRBV6-3	CASSLAVQETQYF	TGTGCCAGCAGTTTAGCGGTCCAAGAGACCCAGTACTTC
few	TRBJ1-2	TRBD1	TRBV7-2	CASSGDSIYGYTF	TGTGCCAGCAGCGGGGACAGCATCTATGGCTACACCTTC
.	TRBJ1-6	.	TRBV5-1	CASSEGLGGNSPLHF	TGCGCCAGCAGCGAGGGACTGGGAGGAAATTCACCCCTCCACTTT
.	TRBJ2-1	TRBD1	TRBV20-1	CSASPGTGPHEQFF	TGCAGTGCTAGTCCCGGGACAGGCCCCCATGAGCAGTTCTTC
.	TRBJ2-5	TRBD2	TRBV10-3	CASGTSGGRGETQYF	TGTGCCAGCGGGACTAGCGGGGGCCGGGGGGAGACCCAGTACTTC
few	TRBJ2-7	.	TRBV7-9	CASSYPVGAYEQYF	TGTGCCAGCAGCTACCCAGTTGGAGCATACGAGCAGTACTTC
once	TRBJ1-2	TRBD1	TRBV29-1	CSVEKGQGNYGYTF	TGCAGCGTTGAAAAAGGACAGGGGAACTATGGCTACACCTTC
.	TRBJ1-1	TRBD1	TRBV7-9	CASSHRDRVTEAFF	TGTGCCAGCAGCCACCGGGACAGGGTCACTGAAGCTTTCTTT
few	TRBJ2-5	.	TRBV7-9	CASSEISGLRTQYF	TGTGCCAGCAGCGAAATATCAGGGTTACGGACCCAGTACTTC
.	TRBJ1-6	TRBD1	TRBV2	CASTGQGNNSPLHF	TGTGCCAGCACCGGACAGGGGAATAATTCACCCCTCCACTTT
.	TRBJ1-2	TRBD1	TRBV27	CASSRDLQGAGGYTF	TGTGCCAGCAGTCGGGATCTACAGGGGGCAGGTGGCTACACCTTC
.	TRBJ1-2	.	TRBV4-3	CASSQAMTGSWSYTF	TGCGCCAGCAGCCAGGCAATGACAGGATCTTGGAGCTACACCTTC
few	TRBJ2-1	TRBD2	TRBV15	CATSRGSGGLYNEQFF	TGTGCCACCAGCAGAGGTTCGGGGGGGCTCTACAATGAGCAGTTCTTC
.	TRBJ1-6	TRBD1	TRBV5-1	CASRKGQVNSPLHF	TGCGCCAGCAGGAAGGGACAGGTTAATTCACCCCTCCACTTT
.	TRBJ2-3	.	TRBV11-1	CASSLGIAGSTDTQYF	TGTGCCAGCAGCTTAGGGATCGCGGGGAGCACAGATACGCAGTATTTT
many	TRBJ1-2	TRBD1	TRBV15	CATSRRTTGDGYTF	TGTGCCACCAGCAGAAGAACCACAGGGGATGGCTACACCTTC
.	TRBJ2-7	.	TRBV12-3/TRBV12-4	CASSLGGEQYF	TGTGCCAGCAGTTTAGGCGGCGAGCAGTACTTC
.	TRBJ1-5	TRBD1	TRBV19	CASSITGTGNQPQHF	TGTGCCAGTAGTATCACGGGGACAGGCAATCAGCCCCAGCATTTT
.	TRBJ1-3	.	TRBV5-4	CASSLGYGAGNTIYF	TGTGCCAGCAGCTTGGGTTACGGGGCTGGAAACACCATATATTTT
once	TRBJ2-5	.	TRBV5-6	CASSLPGGGETQYF	TGTGCCAGCAGCTTGCCGGGGGGCGGAGAGACCCAGTACTTC
once	TRBJ2-1	.	TRBV5-1	CASSLAEGSYNEQFF	TGCGCCAGTAGCTTAGCGGAGGGCTCCTACAATGAGCAGTTCTTC
.	TRBJ2-7	.	TRBV27	CASSPPPSSGSSYEQYF	TGTGCCAGCAGCCCTCCCCCGTCGAGCGGAAGCTCCTACGAGCAGTACTTC
.	TRBJ2-6	.	TRBV27	CASRRQVNRGANVLTF	TGTGCCAGCCGACGACAGGTCAATAGGGGGGCCAACGTCCTGACTTTC
.	TRBJ2-1	TRBD2	TRBV9	CASSVGGLAGENEQFF	TGTGCCAGCAGCGTAGGGGGACTAGCGGGGGAAAATGAGCAGTTCTTC
.	TRBJ1-5	.	TRBV4-3	CASSQGLAQPQHF	TGCGCCAGCAGCCAAGGGTTGGCTCAGCCCCAGCATTTT
.	TRBJ2-7	.	TRBV2	CASVPVFSGEQYF	TGTGCCAGCGTCCCTGTTTTCTCGGGCGAGCAGTACTTC
once	TRBJ1-2	TRBD1	TRBV15	CAIPGQGSHGYTF	TGTGCCATCCCGGGACAGGGATCCCATGGCTACACCTTC
.	TRBJ1-5	.	TRBV19	CASSIATSRGPGNQPQHF	TGTGCCAGTAGTATCGCGACCTCGCGAGGGCCTGGCAATCAGCCCCAGCATTTT
once	TRBJ1-6	.	TRBV20-1	CSATDRLGGSNSPLHF	TGCAGTGCTACTGACAGGTTGGGAGGGAGTAATTCACCCCTCCACTTT
.	TRBJ2-2	TRBD1	TRBV4-2	CASSLKAGDRGNGELFF	TGTGCCAGCAGCCTAAAAGCGGGGGACAGGGGGAACGGGGAGCTGTTTTTT
once	TRBJ1-3	TRBD1	TRBV24-1	CATSDHRGRDGNTIYF	TGTGCCACCAGTGACCACAGGGGGCGCGATGGAAACACCATATATTTT
.	TRBJ1-1	.	TRBV5-1	CASSPRGGGAPEAFF	TGCGCCAGCAGCCCTCGGGGAGGAGGTGCGCCTGAAGCTTTCTTT
.	TRBJ2-5	.	TRBV29-1	CSVGGGSGETQYF	TGCAGCGTCGGAGGGGGCAGCGGGGAGACCCAGTACTTC
.	TRBJ2-3	.	TRBV6-5	CASSYLSSLDTQYF	TGTGCCAGCAGTTATTTGTCTAGCTTAGATACGCAGTATTTT
.	TRBJ2-3	TRBD2	TRBV5-1	CASSPVEWRGIRDTQYF	TGCGCCAGCAGCCCGGTGGAGTGGCGGGGGATAAGAGATACGCAGTATTTT
.	TRBJ2-7	TRBD1	TRBV15	CATSRSRPGQGGEQYF	TGTGCCACCAGCAGATCCCGACCGGGACAGGGAGGGGAGCAGTACTTC
few	TRBJ2-3	.	TRBV12-3/TRBV12-4	CASSRTVDTQYF	TGTGCCAGCAGTAGAACTGTTGATACGCAGTATTTT
.	TRBJ1-5	TRBD1	TRBV6-6	CASSYDTGGTQPQHF	TGTGCCAGCAGTTACGATACAGGGGGGACTCAGCCCCAGCATTTT
.	TRBJ2-1	TRBD2	TRBV27	CASTPLAGGFSYNEQFF	TGTGCCAGCACCCCCCTAGCGGGGGGCTTCTCCTACAATGAGCAGTTCTTC
.	TRBJ2-7	.	TRBV28	CASSIPGSSYEQYF	TGTGCCAGCAGTATTCCGGGTAGCTCCTACGAGCAGTACTTC
.	TRBJ2-2	.	TRBV5-4	CASSRVAGELFF	TGTGCCAGCAGCCGGGTCGCCGGGGAGCTGTTTTTT
.	TRBJ2-5	TRBD2	TRBV7-2	CASSLGAGSQETQYF	TGTGCCAGCAGCTTAGGAGCGGGGAGCCAAGAGACCCAGTACTTC
.	TRBJ2-1	.	TRBV14	CASSQDLVVLRNEQFF	TGTGCCAGCAGCCAAGATTTGGTGGTTCTTCGGAATGAGCAGTTCTTC
.	TRBJ1-1	TRBD1	TRBV2	CASSEALPGGLTEAFF	TGTGCCAGCAGTGAAGCGCTTCCAGGGGGCCTCACTGAAGCTTTCTTT
.	TRBJ2-5	TRBD1	TRBV5-8	CASSLTGVETQYF	TGTGCCAGCAGCTTGACAGGGGTGGAGACCCAGTACTTC
.	TRBJ1-4	TRBD1	TRBV2	CASHRGANEKLFF	TGTGCCAGTCACAGGGGGGCTAATGAAAAACTGTTTTTT
.	TRBJ2-5	TRBD2	TRBV5-1	CASSLRTSGGQETQYF	TGCGCCAGCAGCCTAAGGACTAGCGGGGGCCAAGAGACCCAGTACTTC
.	TRBJ2-5	TRBD2	TRBV4-1	CASSHEPPVGGGFQETQYF	TGCGCCAGCAGCCACGAACCCCCCGTAGGCGGGGGGTTCCAAGAGACCCAGTACTTC